The 11 T cell receptor beta chains below all came from one sample that was sequenced in a study of CD8 T cells in Susac syndrome. An amount of RNA that ranged from about 0.45 to 1 ug was reverse transcribed with random hexamers. TCRdb recomputed calls from the immunoSEQ multiplex PCR reads with MiXCR, one row per CDR3 protein. This table holds roughly 200,000 distinct CDR3 sequences, about 91% found once. Sample: CD4+ T cells from PBMCs. The receptors shown here come from a human donor with Susac syndrome.

This chain connects TRBV7-2 to TRBJ2-7; weak D call: TRBD1 (6 bases). V was pared by 5 bases and J by 4 bases, with 18 bases between. The CDR3 length is 15 residues. Germline assignment: CDR1 SGHTA and CDR2 FQGNSA. In DNA, the CDR3 is TGTGCCAGCAGCCAGGGGTTCGGGACACAGTACGAGCAGTACTTC. Translated: CASSQGFGTQYEQYF.

This chain uses TRBV28 with TRBJ1-4; TRBD1 agrees at 9 bases. CDR1 and CDR2 from the germline V gene are MDHEN and SYDVKM. This CDR3 has 15 residues. The J segment lost 8 bases and the V segment lost 4 bases, leaving 8 bases of the junction unmatched. CDR3 in DNA: TGTGCCAGCAGTTCTCCGGGACAGGGCAGAGAAAAACTGTTTTTT. Its translation: CASSSPGQGREKLFF.

The chain has TRBV5-6 and TRBJ2-4; D unresolved. V gave up 2 bases and J gave up 0 bases, with 6 bases separating them. The CDR3 consists of 14 residues. CDR1 SGHDT and CDR2 YYEEEE come from the germline V gene. CDR3 DNA: TGTGCCAGCAGCTTCGCCCAAGCCAAAAACATTCAGTACTTC. Encoded protein: CASSFAQAKNIQYF.

The V call is TRBV5-6, the J call TRBJ1-1, with D possibly TRBD1 on 5 matching bases. The germline CDR1 and CDR2 sequences are SGHDT and YYEEEE. This CDR3 spans 11 amino acids. Trimming shortened V by 0 bases and J by 9 bases, and 6 bases separated the two germline ends. The DNA for the CDR3 is TGTGCCAGCAGCTTGGAGGGGCAAGCTTTCTTT. Protein sequence: CASSLEGQAFF.

The J gene is TRBJ2-3, the V gene TRBV11-2; D possibly uses TRBD1 or TRBD2 (5 bases each). CDR1 is SGHAT and CDR2 is FQNNGV in the germline V gene. The CDR3 contains 16 residues. The V end was cut by 1 base, the J end by 1 base, with 12 bases between. The CDR3 is CASSLGHRGGTDTQYF. For the CDR3, the DNA is TGTGCCAGCAGCTTAGGCCACAGAGGGGGCACAGATACGCAGTATTTT. Together with reference TRBV11-2 and TRBJ2-3, the CDR3 gives the full variable domain: EAGVAQSPRYKIIEKRQSVAFWCNPISGHATLYWYQQILGQGPKLLIQFQNNGVVDDSQLPKDRFSAERLKGVDSTLKIQPAKLEDSAVYLCASSLGHRGGTDTQYFGPGTRLTVL.

The V call is TRBV19, the J call TRBJ2-3; the match to TRBD1 covers 9 bases. The germline V gene encodes CDR1 LNHDA and CDR2 SQIVND (reference sequence). This CDR3 has 14 amino acids. The V gene end was trimmed by 7 bases and the J gene end by 4 bases; junction bases not matched to a gene: 6. The CDR3 nucleotides read TGTGCCAGTATCGACAGGGGGAGGCCAGATACGCAGTATTTT. Its protein product is CASIDRGRPDTQYF.

In its sample, this clonotype was seen a few times. The rearrangement joins TRBV7-2 to TRBJ1-2; D call uncertain. The CDR3 covers 14 residues. Looked up from germline, CDR1 is SGHTA and CDR2 is FQGNSA. The V end was cut by 5 bases, the J end by 2 bases, with 12 bases between. The CDR3 region has the DNA TGTGCCAGCAGCACCGGACGGGAAAACTATGGCTACACCTTC. Its protein is CASSTGRENYGYTF. Looking up the rest from reference TRBV7-2 and TRBJ1-2 gives the full variable domain: GAGVSQSPSNKVTEKGKDVELRCDPISGHTALYWYRQSLGQGLEFLIYFQGNSAPDKSGLPSDRFSAERTGGSVSTLTIQRTQQEDSAVYLCASSTGRENYGYTFGSGTRLTVV.

The genes are TRBV12-3 or TRBV12-4 and TRBJ2-1, with 12 bases lining up with TRBD2. The CDR3 is made up of 15 amino acids. Germline trimming cut 6 bases from V and 10 bases from J; bases unmatched to any gene: 10. CDR3: CASSQLAGGGREQFF. Here the CDR3 DNA reads TGTGCCAGCAGCCAACTAGCGGGGGGCGGTAGGGAGCAGTTCTTC.

V is TRBV6-5 and J is TRBJ1-2; a weak D match, TRBD1 (6 bases). Germline CDR1 reads MNHEY; CDR2 reads SVGAGI. The CDR3 extends over 17 amino acids. The V gene lost 2 bases and the J gene lost 0 bases, with 16 bases spanning the gap. CDR3 residues: CASSYHGTNRANYGYTF. As DNA, the CDR3 is TGTGCCAGCAGTTACCACGGGACTAACAGGGCTAACTATGGCTACACCTTC.

This clonotype was found once. The chain carries TRBV6-5 and TRBJ2-6, with TRBD1 matching over 7 bases. V gave up 5 bases and J gave up 11 bases; unmatched junction bases: 6. CDR3 length: 13 residues. CDR1 is MNHEY and CDR2 is SVGAGI in the germline V gene. CDR3 sequence reads: CASSPTGEDVLTF. CDR3 coding DNA: TGTGCCAGCAGTCCAACAGGGGAAGACGTCCTGACTTTC.

The chain combines TRBV7-9 with TRBJ2-7; 7 positions agree with TRBD1. Per germline, CDR1 SEHNR and CDR2 FQNEAQ (reference sequence). V shed 5 bases, J shed 2 bases, and the junction held 18 bases outside the gene matches. The CDR3 totals 18 residues. The CDR3 DNA reads TGTGCCAGCAGCCTTAGACGGAAGGGGACAGACTTTCCCTACGAGCAGTACTTC. Its protein is CASSLRRKGTDFPYEQYF.